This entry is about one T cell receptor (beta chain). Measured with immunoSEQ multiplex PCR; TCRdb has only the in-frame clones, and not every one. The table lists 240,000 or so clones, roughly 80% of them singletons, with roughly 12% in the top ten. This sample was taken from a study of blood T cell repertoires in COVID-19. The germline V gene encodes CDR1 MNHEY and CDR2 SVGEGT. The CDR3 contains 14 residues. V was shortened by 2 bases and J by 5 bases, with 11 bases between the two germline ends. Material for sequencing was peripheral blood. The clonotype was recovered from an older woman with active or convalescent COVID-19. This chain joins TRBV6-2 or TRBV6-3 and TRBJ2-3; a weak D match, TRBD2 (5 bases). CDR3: CASSYDLALDTQYF. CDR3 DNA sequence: TGTGCCAGCAGTTACGATCTAGCCTTAGATACGCAGTATTTT.